The rows below give T cell receptor beta chains drawn from one sample of a study of T cell repertoires in ileal Crohn's disease. Clones were sequenced by immunoSEQ multiplex PCR, and TCRdb holds only the in-frame ones, with some missing. The sample contains 8,000 or so clones, over 75% of which appear only once. The specimen was ileal tissue. Source of these receptors: an adult with Crohn's disease. CDR3s include the opening cysteine and the closing phenylalanine or tryptophan. D genes are given only for firm matches. Clone size is not always given. Where it is, it says once, few, many or a class for expanded clones.

V,J,size,D,CDR3,DNA
TRBV18,TRBJ1-2,-,-,CASSPQDRGEYYGYTF,TGTGCCAGCTCACCACAAGATCGGGGGGAATACTATGGCTACACCTTC
TRBV5-1,TRBJ2-2,-,TRBD1,CASSLLQGLNTGELFF,TGCGCCAGCAGCTTGCTACAGGGGCTTAACACCGGGGAGCTGTTTTTT
TRBV5-6,TRBJ2-1,-,-,CASSLAGAAGNEQFF,TGTGCCAGCAGCTTGGCAGGGGCCGCGGGCAATGAGCAGTTCTTC
TRBV7-2,TRBJ2-7,-,TRBD2,CASLAGTSLYEQYF,TGTGCCAGCTTGGCTGGGACTAGCCTCTACGAGCAGTACTTC
TRBV28,TRBJ1-2,-,-,CASSSPDGGIYGYTF,TGTGCCAGCAGTTCCCCGGACGGCGGAATCTATGGCTACACCTTC
TRBV28,TRBJ1-1,-,-,CACQRGTEAFF,TGTGCCTGTCAACGAGGCACTGAAGCTTTCTTT
TRBV29-1,TRBJ2-3,once,-,CSASVDTQYF,TGCAGCGCGTCCGTAGATACGCAGTATTTT
TRBV5-4,TRBJ2-7,-,-,CASSSPNYEQYF,TGTGCCAGCAGCTCTCCCAACTACGAGCAGTACTTC
TRBV10-3,TRBJ2-7,-,TRBD1,CAISSGGASYEQYF,TGTGCCATCAGTTCAGGGGGCGCCTCCTACGAGCAGTACTTC
TRBV19,TRBJ2-1,-,-,CASSIDHRDPSSYNEQFF,TGTGCCAGTAGTATAGATCACCGCGACCCAAGCTCCTACAATGAGCAGTTCTTC
TRBV28,TRBJ1-2,-,-,CASSQPGQGSDYGYTF,TGTGCCAGCAGTCAACCCGGGCAGGGGTCCGACTATGGCTACACCTTC
TRBV30,TRBJ1-3,-,-,CAWSSGPTGNTIYF,TGTGCCTGGTCGTCAGGGCCTACGGGAAACACCATATATTTT
TRBV29-1,TRBJ1-2,-,-,CSVVTGSYGYTF,TGCAGCGTTGTCACGGGTAGCTATGGCTACACCTTC
TRBV28,TRBJ2-7,-,TRBD2,CASSGLAVFYEQYF,TGTGCCAGCAGCGGACTAGCGGTCTTCTACGAGCAGTACTTC
TRBV5-1,TRBJ1-2,-,TRBD1,CASSTTGSSYTF,TGCGCCAGCAGCACGACAGGGTCGAGCTACACCTTC
TRBV2,TRBJ2-7,-,TRBD1,CASSERLQGLHEQYF,TGTGCCAGCAGTGAAAGGCTACAGGGGTTGCACGAGCAGTACTTC
TRBV11-2,TRBJ1-6,-,TRBD1,CASSSGQGSLHF,TGTGCCAGCAGCTCAGGACAGGGGTCCCTCCACTTT
TRBV10-1,TRBJ1-5,-,-,CASSEGGGTPYSNQPQHF,TGCGCCAGCAGTGAGGGGGGCGGCACTCCCTATAGCAATCAGCCCCAGCATTTT
TRBV13,TRBJ1-6,-,-,CASSLDSNSPLHF,TGTGCCAGCAGCCTAGACTCCAATTCACCCCTCCACTTT
TRBV4-1,TRBJ1-1,-,-,CASSQMADSEAFF,TGCGCCAGCAGCCAAATGGCTGACAGCGAAGCTTTCTTT
TRBV7-8,TRBJ2-7,-,-,CASSLGVPGSERQYF,TGTGCCAGCAGCTTAGGCGTCCCCGGATCAGAGAGGCAGTACTTC
TRBV18,TRBJ2-2,-,-,CASSPLDVRGSNTGELFF,TGTGCCAGCTCACCCTTAGATGTCCGGGGCTCGAACACCGGGGAGCTGTTTTTT
TRBV6-5,TRBJ1-1,-,-,CASSLTRGEAFF,TGTGCCAGCAGTCTTACAAGGGGTGAAGCTTTCTTT
TRBV25-1,TRBJ2-3,-,-,CASSSRRDTQYF,TGTGCCAGCAGTTCCCGTAGGGATACGCAGTATTTT
TRBV5-4,TRBJ2-3,-,-,CASSFWTAADTQYF,TGTGCCAGCAGCTTTTGGACAGCTGCGGATACGCAGTATTTT
TRBV5-5,TRBJ2-2,once,-,CASSLGLTTRGRANTGELFF,TGTGCCAGCAGCTTGGGACTCACTACGAGGGGAAGGGCGAACACCGGGGAGCTGTTTTTT
TRBV4-1,TRBJ2-1,-,TRBD2,CASSQDGLAGGLYNEQFF,TGCGCCAGCAGCCAAGATGGTCTAGCGGGGGGGCTCTACAATGAGCAGTTCTTC